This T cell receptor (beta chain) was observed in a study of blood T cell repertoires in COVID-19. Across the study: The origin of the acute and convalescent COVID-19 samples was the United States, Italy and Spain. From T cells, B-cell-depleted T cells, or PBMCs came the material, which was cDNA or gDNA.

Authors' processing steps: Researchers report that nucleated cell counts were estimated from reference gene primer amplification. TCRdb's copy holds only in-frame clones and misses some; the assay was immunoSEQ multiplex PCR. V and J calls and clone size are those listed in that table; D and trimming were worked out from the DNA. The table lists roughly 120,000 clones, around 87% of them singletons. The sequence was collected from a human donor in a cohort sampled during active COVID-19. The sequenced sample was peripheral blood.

The CDR3 sequence is CASSLEAGGHEQYF. The DNA for the CDR3 is TGTGCCAGCAGCTTAGAGGCGGGGGGCCACGAGCAGTACTTC. This chain joins TRBV11-3 and TRBJ2-7; 8 bases line up with TRBD2. The junction had 3 bases not matched to a gene; V was cut back by 0 bases and J by 5 bases. The germline V gene encodes CDR1 SGHNT and CDR2 YENEEA. The CDR3 covers 14 residues.